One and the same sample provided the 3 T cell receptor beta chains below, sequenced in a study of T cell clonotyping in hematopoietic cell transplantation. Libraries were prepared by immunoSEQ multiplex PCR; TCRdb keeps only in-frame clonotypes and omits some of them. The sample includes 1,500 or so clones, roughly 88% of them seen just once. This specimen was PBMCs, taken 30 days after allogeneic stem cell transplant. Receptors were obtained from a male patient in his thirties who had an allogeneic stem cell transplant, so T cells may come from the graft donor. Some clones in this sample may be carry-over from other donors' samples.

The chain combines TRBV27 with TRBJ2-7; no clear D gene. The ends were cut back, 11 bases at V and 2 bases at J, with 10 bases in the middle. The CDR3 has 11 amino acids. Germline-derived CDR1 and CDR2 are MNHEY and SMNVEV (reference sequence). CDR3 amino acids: CAVLSTYEQYF. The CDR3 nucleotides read TGTGCCGTGCTATCCACCTACGAGCAGTACTTC.

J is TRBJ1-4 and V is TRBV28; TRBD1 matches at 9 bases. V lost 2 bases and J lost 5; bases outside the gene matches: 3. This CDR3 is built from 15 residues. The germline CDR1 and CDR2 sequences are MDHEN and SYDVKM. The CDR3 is CASSLTGTGNEKLFF. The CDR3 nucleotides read TGTGCCAGCAGTTTAACCGGGACAGGGAATGAAAAACTGTTTTTT.

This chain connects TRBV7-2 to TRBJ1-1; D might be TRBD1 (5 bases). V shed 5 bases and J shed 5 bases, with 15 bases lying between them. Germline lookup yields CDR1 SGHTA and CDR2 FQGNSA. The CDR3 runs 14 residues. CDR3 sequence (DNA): TGTGCCAGCAGCCAGGGTGGGGCGAAGACTGAAGCTTTCTTT. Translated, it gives CASSQGGAKTEAFF.